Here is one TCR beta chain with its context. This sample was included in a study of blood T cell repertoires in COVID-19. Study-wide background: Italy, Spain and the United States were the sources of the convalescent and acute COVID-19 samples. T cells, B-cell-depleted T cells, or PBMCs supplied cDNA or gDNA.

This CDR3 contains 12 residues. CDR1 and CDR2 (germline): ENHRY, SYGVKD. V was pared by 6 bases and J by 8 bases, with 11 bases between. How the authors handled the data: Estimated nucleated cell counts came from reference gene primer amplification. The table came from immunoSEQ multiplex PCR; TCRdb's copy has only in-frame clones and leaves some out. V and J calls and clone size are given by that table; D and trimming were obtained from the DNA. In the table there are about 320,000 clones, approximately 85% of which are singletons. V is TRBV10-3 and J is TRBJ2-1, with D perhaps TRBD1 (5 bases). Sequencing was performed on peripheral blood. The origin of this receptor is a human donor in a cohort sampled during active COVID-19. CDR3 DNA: TGTGCCATCAGAAGGGGTGGGGATGAGCAGTTCTTC. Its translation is CAIRRGGDEQFF.